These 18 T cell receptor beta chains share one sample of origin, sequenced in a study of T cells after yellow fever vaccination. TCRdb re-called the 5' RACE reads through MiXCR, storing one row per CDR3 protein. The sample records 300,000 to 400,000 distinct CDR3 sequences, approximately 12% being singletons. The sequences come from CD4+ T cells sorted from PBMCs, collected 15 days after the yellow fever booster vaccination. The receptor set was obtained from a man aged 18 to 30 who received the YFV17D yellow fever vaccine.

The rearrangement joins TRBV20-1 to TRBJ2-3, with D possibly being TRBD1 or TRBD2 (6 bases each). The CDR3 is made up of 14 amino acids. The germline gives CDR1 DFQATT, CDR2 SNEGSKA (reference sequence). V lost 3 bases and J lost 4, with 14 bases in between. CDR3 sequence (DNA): TGCAGTGCTAGGTCGGGGGCGAGGGCAGATACGCAGTATTTT. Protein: CSARSGARADTQYF.

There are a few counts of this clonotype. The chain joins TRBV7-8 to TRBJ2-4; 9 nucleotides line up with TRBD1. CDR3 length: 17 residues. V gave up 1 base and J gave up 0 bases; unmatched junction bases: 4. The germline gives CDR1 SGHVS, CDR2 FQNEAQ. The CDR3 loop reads CASSLGRDRVAKNIQYF. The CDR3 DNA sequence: TGTGCCAGCAGCTTAGGACGGGACAGGGTAGCCAAAAACATTCAGTACTTC. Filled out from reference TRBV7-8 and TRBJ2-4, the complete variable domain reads GAGVSQSPRYKVAKRGQDVALRCDPISGHVSLFWYQQALGQGPEFLTYFQNEAQLDKSGLPSDRFFAERPEGSVSTLKIQRTQQEDSAVYLCASSLGRDRVAKNIQYFGAGTRLSVL.

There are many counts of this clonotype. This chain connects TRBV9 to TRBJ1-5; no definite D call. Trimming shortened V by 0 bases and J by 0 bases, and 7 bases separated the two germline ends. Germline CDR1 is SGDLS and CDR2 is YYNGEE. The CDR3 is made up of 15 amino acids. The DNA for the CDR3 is TGTGCCAGCAGCGTAGACGGTTATAGCAATCAGCCCCAGCATTTT. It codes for CASSVDGYSNQPQHF.

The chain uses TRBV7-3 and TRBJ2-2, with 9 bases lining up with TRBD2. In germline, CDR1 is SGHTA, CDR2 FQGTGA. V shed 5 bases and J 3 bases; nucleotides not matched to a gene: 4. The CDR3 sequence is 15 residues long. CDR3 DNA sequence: TGTGCCAGCAGCAGATCTAGCGGGGACACCGGGGAGCTGTTTTTT. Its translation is CASSRSSGDTGELFF.

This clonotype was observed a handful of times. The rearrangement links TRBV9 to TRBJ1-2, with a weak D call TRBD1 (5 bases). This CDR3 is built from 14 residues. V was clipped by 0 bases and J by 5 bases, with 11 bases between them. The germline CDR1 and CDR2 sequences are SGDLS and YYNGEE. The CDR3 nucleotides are TGTGCCAGCAGCGTAGATTCAGGGAGATATGGCTACACCTTC. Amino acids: CASSVDSGRYGYTF.

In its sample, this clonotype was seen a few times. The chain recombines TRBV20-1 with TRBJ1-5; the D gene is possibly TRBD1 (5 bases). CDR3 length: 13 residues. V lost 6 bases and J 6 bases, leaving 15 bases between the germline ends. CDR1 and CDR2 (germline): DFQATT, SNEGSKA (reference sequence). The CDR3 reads CSAGFQGLQPQHF. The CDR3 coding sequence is TGCAGTGCGGGATTTCAGGGTCTTCAGCCCCAGCATTTT.

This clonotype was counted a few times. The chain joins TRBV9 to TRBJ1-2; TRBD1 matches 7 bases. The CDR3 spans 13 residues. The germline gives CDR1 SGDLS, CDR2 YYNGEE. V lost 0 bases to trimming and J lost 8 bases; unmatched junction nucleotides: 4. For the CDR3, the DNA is TGTGCCAGCAGCGTAGATCAGGACAGGGGCTACACCTTC. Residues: CASSVDQDRGYTF.

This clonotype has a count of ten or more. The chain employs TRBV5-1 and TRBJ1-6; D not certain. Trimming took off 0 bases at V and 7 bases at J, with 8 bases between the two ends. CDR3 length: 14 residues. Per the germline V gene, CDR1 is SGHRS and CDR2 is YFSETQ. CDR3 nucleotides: TGCGCCAGCAGCTTGGTCGGTGGAAATTCACCCCTCCACTTT. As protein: CASSLVGGNSPLHF.

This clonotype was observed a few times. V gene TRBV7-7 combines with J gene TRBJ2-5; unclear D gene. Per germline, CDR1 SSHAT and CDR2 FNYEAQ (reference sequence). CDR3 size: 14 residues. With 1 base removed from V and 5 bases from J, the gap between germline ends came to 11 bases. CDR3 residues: CASSLEAASETQYF. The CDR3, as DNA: TGTGCCAGCAGCTTAGAGGCGGCAAGTGAGACCCAGTACTTC.

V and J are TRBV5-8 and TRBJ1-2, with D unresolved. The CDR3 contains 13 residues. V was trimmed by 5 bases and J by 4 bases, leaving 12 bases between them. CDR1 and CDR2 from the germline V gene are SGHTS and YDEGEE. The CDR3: CASSADFTYGYTF. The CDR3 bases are TGTGCCAGCAGTGCGGACTTTACCTATGGCTACACCTTC.

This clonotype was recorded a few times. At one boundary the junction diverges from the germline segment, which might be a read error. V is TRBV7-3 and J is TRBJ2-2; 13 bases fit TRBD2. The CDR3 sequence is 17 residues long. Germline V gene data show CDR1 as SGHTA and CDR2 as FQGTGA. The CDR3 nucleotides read TGTGCCTGCAGAATTCTGGGGACTAGCGGGGACACCGGGGAGCTGTTTTTT. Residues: CACRILGTSGDTGELFF.

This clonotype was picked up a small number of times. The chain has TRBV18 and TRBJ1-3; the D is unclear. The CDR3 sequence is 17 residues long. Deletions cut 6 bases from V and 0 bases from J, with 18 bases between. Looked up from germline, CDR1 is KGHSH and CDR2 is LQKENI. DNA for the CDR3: TGTGCCAGCTCTACATTCGGGCGAGTGGACTCTGGAAACACCATATATTTT. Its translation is CASSTFGRVDSGNTIYF. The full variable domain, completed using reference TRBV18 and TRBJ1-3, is NAGVMQNPRHLVRRRGQEARLRCSPMKGHSHVYWYRQLPEEGLKFMVYLQKENIIDESGMPKERFSAEFPKEGPSILRIQQVVRGDSAAYFCASSTFGRVDSGNTIYFGEGSWLTVV.

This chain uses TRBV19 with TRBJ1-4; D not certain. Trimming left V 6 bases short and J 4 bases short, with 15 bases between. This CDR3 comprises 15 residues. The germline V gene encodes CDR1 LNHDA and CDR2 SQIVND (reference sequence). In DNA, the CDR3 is TGTGCCAGTAGCCGGACCGGGCCCCTTAATGAAAAACTGTTTTTT. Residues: CASSRTGPLNEKLFF.

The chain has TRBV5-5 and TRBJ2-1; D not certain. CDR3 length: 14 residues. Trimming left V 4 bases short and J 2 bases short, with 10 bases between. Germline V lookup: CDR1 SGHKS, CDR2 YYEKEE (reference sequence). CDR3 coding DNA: TGTGCCAGCAGCGCGGAAAGGCCCTACAATGAGCAGTTCTTC. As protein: CASSAERPYNEQFF.

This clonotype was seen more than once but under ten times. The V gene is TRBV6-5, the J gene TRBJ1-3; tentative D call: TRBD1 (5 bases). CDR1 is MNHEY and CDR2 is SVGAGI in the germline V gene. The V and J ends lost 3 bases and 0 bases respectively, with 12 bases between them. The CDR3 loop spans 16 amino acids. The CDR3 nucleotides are TGTGCCAGCAGTTATGGGGGTCCCCTCTCTGGAAACACCATATATTTT. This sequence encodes CASSYGGPLSGNTIYF.

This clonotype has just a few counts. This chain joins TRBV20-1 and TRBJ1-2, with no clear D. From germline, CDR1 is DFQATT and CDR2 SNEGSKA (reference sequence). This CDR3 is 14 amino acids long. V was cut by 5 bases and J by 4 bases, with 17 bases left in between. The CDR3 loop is CSASEGSVTYGYTF. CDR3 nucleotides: TGCAGTGCTTCAGAGGGTTCAGTTACCTATGGCTACACCTTC.

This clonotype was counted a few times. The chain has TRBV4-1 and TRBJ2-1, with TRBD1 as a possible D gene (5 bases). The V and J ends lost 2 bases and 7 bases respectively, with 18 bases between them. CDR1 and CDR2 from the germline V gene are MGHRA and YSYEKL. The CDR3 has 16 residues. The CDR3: CASSQKGPFPANEQFF. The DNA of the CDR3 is TGCGCCAGCAGCCAAAAGGGGCCTTTTCCGGCAAATGAGCAGTTCTTC.

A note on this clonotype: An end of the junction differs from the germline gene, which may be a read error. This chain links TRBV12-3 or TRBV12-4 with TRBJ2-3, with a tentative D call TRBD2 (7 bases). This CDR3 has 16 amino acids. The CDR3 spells CASSPGGAVSTVTQYF. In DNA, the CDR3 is TGTGCCAGCAGCCCTGGGGGGGCCGTTAGCACAGTTACGCAGTATTTT.